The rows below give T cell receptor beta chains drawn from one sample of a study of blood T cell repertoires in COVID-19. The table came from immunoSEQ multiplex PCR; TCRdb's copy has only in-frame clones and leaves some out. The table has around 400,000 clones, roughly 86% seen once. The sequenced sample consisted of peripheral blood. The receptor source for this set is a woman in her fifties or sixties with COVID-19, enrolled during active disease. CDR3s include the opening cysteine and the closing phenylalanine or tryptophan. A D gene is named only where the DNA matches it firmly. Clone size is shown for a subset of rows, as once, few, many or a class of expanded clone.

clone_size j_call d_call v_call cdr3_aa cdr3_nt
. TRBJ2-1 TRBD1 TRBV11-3 CASSPGQGRYNEQFF TGTGCCAGCAGCCCCGGACAGGGGCGTTACAATGAGCAGTTCTTC
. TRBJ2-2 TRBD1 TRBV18 CASSQRQGANTGELFF TGTGCCAGCTCACAAAGACAGGGGGCGAACACCGGGGAGCTGTTTTTT
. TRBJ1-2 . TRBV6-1 CASTHTESAGYTF TGTGCCAGCACCCACACGGAGTCTGCGGGCTACACCTTC
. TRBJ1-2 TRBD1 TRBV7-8 CASSLAGTGNSYTF TGTGCCAGCAGCTTAGCCGGGACAGGGAATAGCTACACCTTC
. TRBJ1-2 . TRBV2 CASSKTGGYTF TGTGCCAGCTCGAAGACAGGTGGCTACACCTTC
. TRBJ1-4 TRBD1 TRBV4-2 CASSQEFGRGPNEKLFF TGTGCCAGCAGCCAAGAGTTTGGCAGGGGGCCTAATGAAAAACTGTTTTTT
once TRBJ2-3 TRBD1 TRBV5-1 CASSLGRTGSTDTQYF TGCGCCAGCAGCTTGGGGCGGACAGGCAGCACAGATACGCAGTATTTT
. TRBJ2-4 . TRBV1 CTSSQARLAGGQAKNIQYF TGCACCAGCAGCCAAGCGCGACTAGCGGGGGGGCAGGCCAAAAACATTCAGTACTTC
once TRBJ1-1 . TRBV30 CAWSVGLNTEAFF TGTGCCTGGAGTGTGGGACTAAACACTGAAGCTTTCTTT
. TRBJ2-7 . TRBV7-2 CASRGGGSGEQYF TGTGCCAGCAGGGGAGGGGGGTCTGGCGAGCAGTACTTC
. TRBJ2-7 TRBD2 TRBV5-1 CASSPSLSGGIYEQYF TGCGCCAGCAGCCCCTCCCTCAGCGGGGGAATCTACGAGCAGTACTTC
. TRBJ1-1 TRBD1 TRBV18 CASSPYYQGQRDTEAFF TGTGCCAGCTCACCATATTATCAGGGACAGAGGGACACTGAAGCTTTCTTT
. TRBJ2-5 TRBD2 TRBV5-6 CASSVAGGPWYQETQYF TGTGCCAGCAGCGTAGCGGGGGGGCCGTGGTACCAAGAGACCCAGTACTTC
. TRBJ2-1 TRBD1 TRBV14 CASSQAGGVYNEQFF TGTGCCAGCAGCCAAGCAGGGGGCGTCTACAATGAGCAGTTCTTC
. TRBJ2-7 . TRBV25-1 CASGRQVGEQYF TGTGCCAGCGGCAGACAGGTGGGCGAGCAGTACTTC
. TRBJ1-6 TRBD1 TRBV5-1 CASKPGKLTGKNISSYNSPLHF TGCGCCAGCAAACCCGGTAAACTGACAGGGAAAAATATCAGCTCCTATAATTCACCCCTCCACTTT
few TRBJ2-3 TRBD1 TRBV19 CASSIGGVGQGTSSTDTQYF TGTGCCAGTAGTATAGGTGGAGTGGGACAGGGGACTTCTAGCACAGATACGCAGTATTTT
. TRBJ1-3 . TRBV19 CATGGEIGNTIYF TGTGCCACTGGGGGGGAAATTGGAAACACCATATATTTT
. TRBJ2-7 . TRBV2 CASGDNYEQYF TGTGCCAGCGGGGACAACTACGAGCAGTACTTC
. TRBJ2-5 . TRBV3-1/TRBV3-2 CASSPRWGNRPQTETQYF TGTGCCAGCAGCCCAAGATGGGGAAACAGGCCCCAGACAGAGACCCAGTACTTC
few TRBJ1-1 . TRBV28 CASSLLQPEAFF TGTGCCAGCAGTTTACTACAGCCTGAAGCTTTCTTT
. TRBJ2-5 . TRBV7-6 CASSFPSTQTQYF TGTGCCAGCAGCTTTCCTAGTACTCAGACCCAGTACTTC
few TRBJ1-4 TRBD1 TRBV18 CASSPSGTGNNEKLFF TGTGCCAGCTCACCGTCCGGGACAGGGAATAATGAAAAACTGTTTTTT
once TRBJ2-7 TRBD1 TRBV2 CASSEDRGYYEQYF TGTGCCAGCAGTGAAGACAGGGGGTACTACGAGCAGTACTTC
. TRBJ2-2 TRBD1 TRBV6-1 CASSEIIGTGFANTGELFF TGTGCCAGCAGTGAAATCATCGGGACAGGATTCGCGAACACCGGGGAGCTGTTTTTT
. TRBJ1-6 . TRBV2 CASSVEGHSPLHF TGTGCCAGCAGTGTGGAGGGGCACTCACCCCTCCACTTT
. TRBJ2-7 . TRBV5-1 CASSLVSLGVYEQYF TGCGCCAGCAGCTTGGTTAGTCTAGGGGTCTACGAGCAGTACTTC
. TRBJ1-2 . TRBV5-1 CASSVGGAGDGYTF TGCGCCAGCAGCGTTGGGGGGGCCGGGGATGGCTACACCTTC
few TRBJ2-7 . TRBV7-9 CASSPLNGEQYF TGTGCCAGCAGCCCACTCAATGGCGAGCAGTACTTC
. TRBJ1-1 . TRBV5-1 CASSLQGGGTEAFF TGCGCCAGCAGCTTACAGGGAGGGGGCACTGAAGCTTTCTTT
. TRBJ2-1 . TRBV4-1 CASSQGTEFYNEQFF TGCGCCAGCAGCCAAGGGACAGAATTCTACAATGAGCAGTTCTTC
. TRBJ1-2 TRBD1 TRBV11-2 CASTPRGDSKVYGYTF TGTGCCAGCACCCCAAGGGGGGACAGCAAAGTTTATGGCTACACCTTC
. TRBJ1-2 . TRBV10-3 CAISGGDRLYGYTF TGTGCCATCAGTGGGGGGGACCGCCTCTATGGCTACACCTTC
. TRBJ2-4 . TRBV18 CASSPPSGNIQYF TGTGCCAGCTCACCACCGAGTGGAAACATTCAGTACTTC
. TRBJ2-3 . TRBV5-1 CASSLAQGLTDTQYF TGCGCCAGCAGCTTGGCCCAGGGGCTCACAGATACGCAGTATTTT
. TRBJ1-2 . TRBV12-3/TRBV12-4 CASSQTVNYGYTF TGTGCCAGCAGCCAAACAGTAAACTATGGCTACACCTTC
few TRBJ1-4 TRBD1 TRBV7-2 CASSPTGVEKLFF TGTGCCAGCAGCCCGACAGGGGTGGAAAAACTGTTTTTT
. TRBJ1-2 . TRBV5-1 CASSLDGGANYGYTF TGCGCCAGCAGCTTGGACGGGGGGGCTAACTATGGCTACACCTTC
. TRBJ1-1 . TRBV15 CATSRGTGTRNTEAFF TGTGCCACCAGCAGAGGCACAGGGACGAGGAACACTGAAGCTTTCTTT
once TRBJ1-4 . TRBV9 CASSTQTGRGEKLFF TGTGCCAGCAGCACCCAAACAGGGAGGGGTGAAAAACTGTTTTTT
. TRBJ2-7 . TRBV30 CAWRAYRSGVEHYYEQYF TGTGCCTGGAGGGCGTACAGGTCAGGGGTCGAACATTACTACGAGCAGTACTTC
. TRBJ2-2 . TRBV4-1 CASSFREGEPGELFF TGCGCCAGCAGCTTCAGGGAGGGGGAGCCCGGGGAGCTGTTTTTT
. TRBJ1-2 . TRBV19 CASTVYGGLSNGYTF TGTGCCAGTACCGTCTATGGAGGCCTGTCTAATGGCTACACCTTC
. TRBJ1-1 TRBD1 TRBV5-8 CASSKRTGYTEAFF TGTGCCAGCAGCAAAAGGACAGGGTACACTGAAGCTTTCTTT
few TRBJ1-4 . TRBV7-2 CASSPLATNEKLFF TGTGCCAGCAGCCCATTAGCAACTAATGAAAAACTGTTTTTT
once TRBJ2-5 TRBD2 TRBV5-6 CASIPAGGARETQYF TGTGCCAGCATCCCTGCGGGGGGGGCCCGTGAGACCCAGTACTTC
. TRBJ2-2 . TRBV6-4 CASSEQYTGELFF TGTGCCAGCAGCGAACAGTACACCGGGGAGCTGTTTTTT
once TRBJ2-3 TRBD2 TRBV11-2 CASSLRAGGPDTQYF TGTGCCAGCAGCTTAAGGGCGGGGGGGCCAGATACGCAGTATTTT
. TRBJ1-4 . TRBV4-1 CASSLPAGGGKLFF TGCGCCAGCAGCCTGCCGGCGGGGGGAGGAAAACTGTTTTTT
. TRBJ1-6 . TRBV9 CASSVGTGGSYNSPLHF TGTGCCAGCAGCGTAGGGACCGGGGGCTCCTATAATTCACCCCTCCACTTT
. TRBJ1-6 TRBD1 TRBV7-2 CASSLNRGGNSPLHF TGTGCCAGCAGCTTAAACAGGGGTGGTAATTCACCCCTCCACTTT
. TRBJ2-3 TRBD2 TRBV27 CASRSGGIQRGTDTQYF TGTGCCAGCAGAAGCGGGGGTATACAAAGGGGCACAGATACGCAGTATTTT
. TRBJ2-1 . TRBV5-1 CASRSGGPYNEQFF TGCGCCAGCCGCTCGGGGGGCCCCTACAATGAGCAGTTCTTC
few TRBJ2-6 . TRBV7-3 CASSPKRGSPYSGANVLTF TGTGCCAGCAGCCCGAAAAGGGGCTCGCCCTACTCTGGGGCCAACGTCCTGACTTTC